One sample yielded the 3 T cell receptor beta chains listed below, sequenced in a study of early T cells in non-severe SARS-CoV-2 infection. TCRdb reprocessed the 5' RACE reads with MiXCR, giving one entry per CDR3 protein. Counted here are about 83,000 distinct CDR3 sequences, more than 9% occurring once; the ten biggest clones make up roughly 8%. This specimen was whole blood, taken at baseline. Source of these receptors: an adult who was a healthcare worker with PCR-confirmed SARS-CoV-2 infection or an uninfected control (not recorded which).

This clonotype was counted many times. V is TRBV7-6 and J is TRBJ2-3; tentatively, D is TRBD1 (5 bases). The CDR3 is 17 amino acids. The V and J ends lost 5 bases and 6 bases respectively, with 24 bases between them. CDR1 is SGHVS, CDR2 FNYEAQ, per germline. This CDR3 is CASSPQKAEGVGDTQYF. DNA for the CDR3: TGTGCCAGCAGCCCTCAGAAGGCTGAAGGGGTGGGGGATACGCAGTATTTT.

The V and J genes are TRBV7-9 and TRBJ2-7; D perhaps matches TRBD1 (6 bases). The V end was cut by 3 bases, the J end by 2 bases, with 11 bases between. This CDR3 spans 14 amino acids. Germline CDR1 is SEHNR and CDR2 is FQNEAQ (reference sequence). The CDR3 loop reads CASSFRDKTYEQYF. The CDR3, as DNA: TGTGCCAGCAGCTTTAGGGACAAGACCTACGAGCAGTACTTC.

V and J are TRBV7-2 and TRBJ1-1; D is unresolved. Germline V gives CDR1 SGHTA, CDR2 FQGNSA. V was shortened by 5 bases and J by 4 bases, with 17 bases between the two germline ends. The CDR3 spans 15 residues. DNA for the CDR3: TGTGCCAGCAGCCCGTGGGCGGTGGGGAGCACTGAAGCTTTCTTT. Its translation is CASSPWAVGSTEAFF.